The table lists the clone carrying this TCR beta chain with a count of one. The sample is drawn from a study of blood T cell repertoires in COVID-19. Profiled with immunoSEQ multiplex PCR; TCRdb holds only in-frame clones, not every one. Of under 130,000 clones listed, roughly 76% were seen once; the top ten hold approximately 9%. The CDR3 runs 13 residues. Germline values: CDR1 SGHVS, CDR2 FQNEAQ. Trimming pared 1 base from V and 5 bases from J, leaving 7 bases between. The V gene is TRBV7-8, the J gene TRBJ2-3; D uncertain. The TCR sequence derives from a woman aged 65 to 85 with acute or convalescent COVID-19. Source material: peripheral blood. CDR3 coding DNA: TGTGCCAGCAGCTTAGTTTACGGAGATACGCAGTATTTT. This sequence encodes CASSLVYGDTQYF.